This T cell receptor beta chain was captured by sequencing in a study of T cell changes during pregnancy in multiple sclerosis. Method: immunoSEQ multiplex PCR; TCRdb's copy keeps in-frame clones and lacks some. The sample comprises tens of thousands of clones, more than 90% of which are singletons, and nearly 2% rests with the top ten. V lost 3 bases to trimming and J lost 1 base, with 19 bases between them. This CDR3 comprises 17 residues. Germline V gene data show CDR1 as KGHSH and CDR2 as LQKENI. The chain is built from TRBV18 and TRBJ2-7; tentatively, D is TRBD1 (6 bases). This TCR came from a female donor in good health, enrolled as a control in a pregnancy study. The material sequenced was CD4+ T cells from peripheral blood mononuclear cells, taken after pregnancy. The CDR3 region is CASSPPFLTGQSYEQYF. The DNA of the CDR3 is TGTGCCAGCTCACCCCCTTTTTTGACAGGACAGTCCTACGAGCAGTACTTC. Complete variable domain (other parts from reference TRBV18 and TRBJ2-7): NAGVMQNPRHLVRRRGQEARLRCSPMKGHSHVYWYRQLPEEGLKFMVYLQKENIIDESGMPKERFSAEFPKEGPSILRIQQVVRGDSAAYFCASSPPFLTGQSYEQYFGPGTRLTVT.